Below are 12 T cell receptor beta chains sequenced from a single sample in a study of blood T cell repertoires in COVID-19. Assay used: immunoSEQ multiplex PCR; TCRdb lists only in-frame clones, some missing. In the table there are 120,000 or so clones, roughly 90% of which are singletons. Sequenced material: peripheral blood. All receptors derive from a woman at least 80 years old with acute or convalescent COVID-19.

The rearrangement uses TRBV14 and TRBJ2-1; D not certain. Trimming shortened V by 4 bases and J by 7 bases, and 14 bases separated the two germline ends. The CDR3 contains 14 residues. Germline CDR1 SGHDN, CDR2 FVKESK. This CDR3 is CASSPIHGQNEQFF. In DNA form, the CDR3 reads TGTGCCAGCAGCCCCATCCATGGCCAAAATGAGCAGTTCTTC.

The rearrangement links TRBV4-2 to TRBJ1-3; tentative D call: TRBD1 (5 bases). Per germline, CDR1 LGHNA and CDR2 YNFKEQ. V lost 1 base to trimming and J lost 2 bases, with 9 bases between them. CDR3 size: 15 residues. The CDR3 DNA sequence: TGTGCCAGCAGCCAAGCCCCAGGGACTGGAAACACCATATATTTT. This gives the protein CASSQAPGTGNTIYF.

CDR3 region: CASSSPLAGGNEQYF. In DNA form, the CDR3 reads TGTGCCAGCAGCTCCCCCCTGGCGGGTGGGAACGAGCAGTACTTC. The chain links TRBV7-8 to TRBJ2-7, with D perhaps matching TRBD2 (5 bases). In germline, CDR1 is SGHVS, CDR2 FQNEAQ. Trimming shortened V by 4 bases and J by 5 bases, and 18 bases separated the two germline ends. This CDR3 contains 15 residues.

The CDR3 reads CASSQPFRQGLPEAFF. The CDR3 coding sequence is TGTGCCAGCAGCCAACCCTTCAGACAGGGACTTCCTGAAGCTTTCTTT. The chain is built from TRBV21-1 and TRBJ1-1; the D call of TRBD1 is as the table states it, not checked on the DNA. TRBV21-1 is noted as a pseudogene. This CDR3 contains 16 residues.

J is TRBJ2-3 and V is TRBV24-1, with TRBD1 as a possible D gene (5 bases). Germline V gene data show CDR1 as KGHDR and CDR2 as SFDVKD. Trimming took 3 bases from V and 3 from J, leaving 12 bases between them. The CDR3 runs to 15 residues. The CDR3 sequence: CATSDEGVLTDTQYF. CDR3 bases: TGTGCCACCAGTGATGAAGGGGTATTGACAGATACGCAGTATTTT.

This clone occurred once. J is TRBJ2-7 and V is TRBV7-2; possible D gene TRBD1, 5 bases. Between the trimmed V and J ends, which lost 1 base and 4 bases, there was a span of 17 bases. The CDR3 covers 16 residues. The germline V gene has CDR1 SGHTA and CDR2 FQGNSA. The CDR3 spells CASSLVGVPRQYEQYF. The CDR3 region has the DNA TGTGCCAGCAGCTTAGTAGGGGTACCCAGGCAGTACGAGCAGTACTTC.

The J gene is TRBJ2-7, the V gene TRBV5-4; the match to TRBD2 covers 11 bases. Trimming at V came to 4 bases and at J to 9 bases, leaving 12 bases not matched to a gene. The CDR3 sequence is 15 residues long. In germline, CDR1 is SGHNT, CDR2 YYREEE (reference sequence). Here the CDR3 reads CASSGGTSGPFGQYF. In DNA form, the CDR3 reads TGTGCCAGCAGCGGAGGGACTAGCGGCCCCTTTGGGCAGTACTTC.

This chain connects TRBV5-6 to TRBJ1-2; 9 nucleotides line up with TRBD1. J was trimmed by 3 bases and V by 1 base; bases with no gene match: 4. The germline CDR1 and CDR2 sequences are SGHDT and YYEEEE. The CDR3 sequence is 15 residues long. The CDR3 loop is CASSLPGQGYYGYTF. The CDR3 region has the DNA TGTGCCAGCAGCTTGCCGGGACAGGGTTACTATGGCTACACCTTC.

The DNA for the CDR3 is TGTGCCAGCAGTTACAGACAGGGTGGTTCACCCCTCCACTTT. This sequence encodes CASSYRQGGSPLHF. The chain has TRBV6-5 and TRBJ1-6, with TRBD1 matching 7 bases. Germline V gives CDR1 MNHEY, CDR2 SVGAGI. J was trimmed by 9 bases and V by 2 bases; bases with no gene match: 4. CDR3 length: 14 amino acids.

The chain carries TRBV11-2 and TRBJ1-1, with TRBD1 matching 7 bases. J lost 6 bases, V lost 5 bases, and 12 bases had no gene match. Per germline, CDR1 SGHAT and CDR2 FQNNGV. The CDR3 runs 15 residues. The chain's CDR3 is CASSPMVGGRSEAFF. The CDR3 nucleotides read TGTGCCAGCAGCCCAATGGTAGGGGGCCGATCTGAAGCTTTCTTT.

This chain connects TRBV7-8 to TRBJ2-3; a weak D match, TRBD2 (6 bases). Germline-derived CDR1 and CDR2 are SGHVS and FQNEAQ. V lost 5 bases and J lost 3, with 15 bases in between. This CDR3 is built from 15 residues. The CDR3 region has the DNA TGTGCCAGCAGCCCAGCGGCGGGGACGACAGATACGCAGTATTTT. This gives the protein CASSPAAGTTDTQYF.

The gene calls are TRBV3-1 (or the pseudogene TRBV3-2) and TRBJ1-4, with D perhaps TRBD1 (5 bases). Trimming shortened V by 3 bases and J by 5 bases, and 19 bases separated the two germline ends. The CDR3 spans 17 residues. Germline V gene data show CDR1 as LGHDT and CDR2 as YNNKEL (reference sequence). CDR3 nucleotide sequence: TGTGCCAGCAGCCACAGACGACAGAGCGGGGAAAATGAAAAACTGTTTTTT. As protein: CASSHRRQSGENEKLFF.